This TCR beta chain was captured by sequencing in a study of blood T cells in healthy people across ages. Trimming took 3 bases from V and 3 from J, leaving 12 bases between them. This CDR3 comprises 15 residues. The germline gives CDR1 SGHRS, CDR2 YFSETQ. Study-wide results and caveats: Long-lived donors exceeded aged donors in naive CD4+ cells and diversity.

Sample-barcoded 5' priming and a J-beta primer mix drove a second PCR of roughly 6 to 12 cycles. TCRdb passed the 5' RACE reads through MiXCR, listing each CDR3 protein once. The table lists over 1,300,000 distinct CDR3 sequences, approximately 59% of them singletons. Points on this clonotype: What it recognizes is unknown.

The chain joins TRBV5-1 to TRBJ2-2; possibly TRBD1 or TRBD2 for D (5 bases each). This TCR was recovered from a man aged 18 to 30 in good health. Input material: blood. DNA for the CDR3: TGCGCCAGCAGCTCATTGGGGGAAGACACCGGGGAGCTGTTTTTT. Protein product: CASSSLGEDTGELFF.